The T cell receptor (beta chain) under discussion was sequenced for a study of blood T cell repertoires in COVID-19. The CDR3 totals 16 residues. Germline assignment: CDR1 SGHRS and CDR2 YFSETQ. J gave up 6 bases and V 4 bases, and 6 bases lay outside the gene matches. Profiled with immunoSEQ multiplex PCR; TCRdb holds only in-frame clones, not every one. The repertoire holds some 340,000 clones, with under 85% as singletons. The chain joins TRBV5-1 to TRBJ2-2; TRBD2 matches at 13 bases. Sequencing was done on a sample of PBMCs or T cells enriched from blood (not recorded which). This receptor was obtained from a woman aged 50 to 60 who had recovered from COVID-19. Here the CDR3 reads CASSHGLAGVSGELFF. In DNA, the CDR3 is TGCGCCAGCAGCCACGGACTAGCGGGAGTTTCCGGGGAGCTGTTTTTT.